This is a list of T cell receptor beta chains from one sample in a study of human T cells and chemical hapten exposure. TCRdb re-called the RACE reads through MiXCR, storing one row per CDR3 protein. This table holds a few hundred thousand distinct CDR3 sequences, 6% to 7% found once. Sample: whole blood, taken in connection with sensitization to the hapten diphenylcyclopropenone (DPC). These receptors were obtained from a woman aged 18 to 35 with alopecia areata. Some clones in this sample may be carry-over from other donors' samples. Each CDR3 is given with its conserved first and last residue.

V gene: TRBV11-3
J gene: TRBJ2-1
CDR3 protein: CASSPGGTYNEQFF

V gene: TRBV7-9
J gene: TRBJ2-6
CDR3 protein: CASSLDPSHGSANVLTF

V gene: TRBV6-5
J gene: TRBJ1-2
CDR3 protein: CASHSDAGGLYGYTF

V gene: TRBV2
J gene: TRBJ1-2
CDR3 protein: CASRYSAEGYTF

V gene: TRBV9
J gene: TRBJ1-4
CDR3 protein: CASSVGRSGNEKLFF

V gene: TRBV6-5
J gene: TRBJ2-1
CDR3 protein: CASSYSPSEQFF

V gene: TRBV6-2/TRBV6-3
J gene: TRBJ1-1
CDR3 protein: CASFSGTTTEAFF

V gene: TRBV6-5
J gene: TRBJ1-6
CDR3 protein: CASSYFKRDNSPLHF

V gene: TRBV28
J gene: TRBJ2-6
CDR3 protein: CASGNSLTGANVLTF

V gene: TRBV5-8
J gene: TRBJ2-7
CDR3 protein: CASNPTPSGQVAGYYEQYF

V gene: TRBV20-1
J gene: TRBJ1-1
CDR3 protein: CSARAVDRDTEAFF

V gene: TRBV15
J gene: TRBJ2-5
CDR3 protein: CATSRVLGLAEQETQYF

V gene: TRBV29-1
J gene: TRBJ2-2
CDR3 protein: CSVERQANTGELFF

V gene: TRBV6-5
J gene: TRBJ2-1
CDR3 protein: CASSYSINRGSEFF

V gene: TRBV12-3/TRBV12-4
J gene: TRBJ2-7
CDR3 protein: CASSLRDSGVEQYF

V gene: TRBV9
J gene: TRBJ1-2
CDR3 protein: CASSASLGDRFYGYTF

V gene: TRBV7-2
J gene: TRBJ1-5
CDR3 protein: CASSFGTANLNQPQHF

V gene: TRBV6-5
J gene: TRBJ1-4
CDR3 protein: CASSAESGAGEKLFF

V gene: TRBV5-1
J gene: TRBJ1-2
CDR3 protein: CASRDLETGGYTF

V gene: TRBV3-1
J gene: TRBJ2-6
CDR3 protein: CASTFGGSGANVLTF

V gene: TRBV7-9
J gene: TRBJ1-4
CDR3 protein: CASSTGTGNEKLFF

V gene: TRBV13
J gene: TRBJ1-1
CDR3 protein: CASSSLGGFAEAFF

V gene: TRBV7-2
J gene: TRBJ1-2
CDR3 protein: CASSSQGVSGYTF

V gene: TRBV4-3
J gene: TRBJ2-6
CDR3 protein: CASSFTRSGANVLTF

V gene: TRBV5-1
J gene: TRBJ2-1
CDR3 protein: CASSLTSGGLYNEQFF

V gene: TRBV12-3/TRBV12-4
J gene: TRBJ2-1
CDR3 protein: CASSLRGLAGQNEQFF

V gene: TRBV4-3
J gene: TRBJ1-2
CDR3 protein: CASSQELPSYGYTF

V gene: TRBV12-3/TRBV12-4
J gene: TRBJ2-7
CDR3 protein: CASSWTGGFLYEQYF

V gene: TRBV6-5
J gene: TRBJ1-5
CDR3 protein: CASSYSTVPGVQPQHF

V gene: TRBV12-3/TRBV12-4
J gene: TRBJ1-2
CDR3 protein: CASSLESDYGYTF

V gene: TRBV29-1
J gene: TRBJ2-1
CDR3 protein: CSVEDAAGGSNEQFF

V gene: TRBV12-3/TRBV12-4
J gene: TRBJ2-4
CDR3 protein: CASSWGQGNIQYF

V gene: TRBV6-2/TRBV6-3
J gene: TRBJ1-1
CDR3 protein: CASSPPWEANTEAFF

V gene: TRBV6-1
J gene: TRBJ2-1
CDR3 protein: CASRLQGTYNEQFF

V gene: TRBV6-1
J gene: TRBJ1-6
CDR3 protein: CASSGTGENSPLHF

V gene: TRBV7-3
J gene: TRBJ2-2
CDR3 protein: CASSGQANTGELFF

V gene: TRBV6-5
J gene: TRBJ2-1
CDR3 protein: CASNLRTGGAEKLFF

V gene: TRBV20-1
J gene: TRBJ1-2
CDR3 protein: CSARVEKFYGYTF

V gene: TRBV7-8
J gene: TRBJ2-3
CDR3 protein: CASSLRLGGRTDTQYF

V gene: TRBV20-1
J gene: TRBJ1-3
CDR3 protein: CSANRARSGNTIYF

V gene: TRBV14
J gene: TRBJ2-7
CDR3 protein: CASSQEGRSSYEQYF

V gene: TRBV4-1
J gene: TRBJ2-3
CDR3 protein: CASSQDPGTSGGAQYF

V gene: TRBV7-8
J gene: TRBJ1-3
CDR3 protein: CASSLGHAGNTIYF